This T cell receptor (beta chain) was captured in a study of PD-1 blockade in classical Hodgkin lymphoma. The CDR3 consists of 14 residues. The V end was cut by 0 bases, the J end by 2 bases, with 8 bases between. Germline CDR1 is SGHRS and CDR2 is YFSETQ. Exposure to brentuximab vedotin varied, and each patient had relapsed following autologous stem cell transplantation. Repertoires were generated with immunoSEQ multiplex PCR, while TCRdb's copy carries only in-frame clones and drops some. The table has roughly 150,000 clones, about four fifths seen once. This chain connects TRBV5-1 to TRBJ2-5; D remains unclear. The sequencing here drew on peripheral blood mononuclear cells (PBMCs), taken before the second cycle of nivolumab. The TCR was taken from a human donor with classical Hodgkin lymphoma. CDR3: CASSLVAAQETQYF. The CDR3 DNA sequence: TGCGCCAGCAGCTTGGTGGCGGCTCAAGAGACCCAGTACTTC.